Included here is one T cell receptor (beta chain) sequence, with context. The data belong to a study of radiotherapy plus CTLA-4 blockade in lung cancer. Profiled with immunoSEQ multiplex PCR; TCRdb holds only in-frame clones, not every one. In the table there are tens of thousands of clones, around 85% of which are singletons. This CDR3 contains 15 residues. Losses at the gene ends were 0 bases for V and 6 bases for J; bases not matched to a gene: 6. Germline V gene lookup returns CDR1 MNHNY and CDR2 SVGAGI (reference sequence). V and J are TRBV6-6 and TRBJ2-7, with 9 bases fitting TRBD2. The sequenced sample was peripheral blood, obtained from a patient treated with radiotherapy plus ipilimumab. This TCR was recovered from a human donor with non-small cell lung cancer who had a complete response to radiotherapy plus ipilimumab. In nucleotides, the CDR3 is TGTGCCAGCAGTTACTCTAGCGGGAGCGGAAGCGAGCAGTACGTC. Translation: CASSYSSGSGSEQYV.